This T cell receptor (beta chain) was documented in a study of blood T cell repertoires in COVID-19. Study-wide context: The United States, Italy and Spain were the sources of the acute and convalescent COVID-19 samples. The analysed material was cDNA or gDNA that came from T cells, B-cell-depleted T cells, or PBMCs.

In the original processing: The assay estimated nucleated cells by amplifying reference gene primers. Assay: immunoSEQ multiplex PCR; the TCRdb copy retains only in-frame clones and omits some. V, J and clone size reflect that table, while D and trimming were determined from the DNA. In the table there are approximately 85,000 clones, approximately 92% of which are singletons. Per the germline V gene, CDR1 is LNHDA and CDR2 is SQIVND (reference sequence). Trimming left V 1 base short and J 7 bases short, with 7 bases between. This CDR3 is built from 12 residues. Source material: peripheral blood. The clonotype comes from a woman in her fifties or sixties with active COVID-19. The chain uses TRBV19 and TRBJ1-2; D is possibly TRBD1 (6 bases). The CDR3 reads CASSIGGLGYTF. CDR3 nucleotide sequence: TGTGCCAGTAGTATAGGGGGGCTTGGCTACACCTTC.